The 31 T cell receptor beta chains presented below share a single source sample, sequenced in a study of T-cell memory formation after mild COVID-19 (dated by TCRdb to the early 2020s). The library was produced with 5' RACE. Reads for this sample came from an Illumina NovaSeq 6000. In TCRdb, the public reads were trimmed at Q25 with fastp and aligned with MiXCR, with productive beta chains retained. Records with the same CDR3 protein are collapsed into one entry carrying the most frequent genes and DNA. The sample table lists over 350,000 distinct CDR3 sequences, around a sixth of them with a count of one. The ten largest clones represent 20% to 25% of the sample. Sequencing used PBMCs or a T cell subset sorted from them (not recorded which). These receptor sequences come from a man younger than 30 who had mild COVID-19 (a few samples of this study predate the infection). The sample titles of this study are shuffled in the database, so cell type and time point are left out; the donor was told from shared clones.

This clonotype was detected a few times. The chain combines TRBV4-2 with TRBJ2-7, with 8 bases aligning to TRBD1. Losses at the gene ends were 0 bases for V and 5 bases for J; bases not matched to a gene: 15. The germline gives CDR1 LGHNA, CDR2 YNFKEQ. The length of the CDR3 is 18 residues. The CDR3 is CASSQDRWSGGNMDEQYF. CDR3 DNA: TGTGCCAGCAGCCAAGATCGTTGGTCAGGGGGCAATATGGACGAGCAGTACTTC.

V is TRBV12-3 or TRBV12-4 and J is TRBJ2-2; TRBD2 matches 14 bases. This CDR3 has 18 residues. V lost 4 bases to trimming and J lost 2 bases; unmatched junction nucleotides: 6. The DNA for the CDR3 is TGTGCCAGCAGTTCCGGACTAGCGGGGGGCCGTAACACCGGGGAGCTGTTTTTT. Protein product: CASSSGLAGGRNTGELFF.

This clonotype was picked up a small number of times. V usage is TRBV5-6 and J usage is TRBJ1-1; TRBD1 might be the D (5 bases). V lost 4 bases and J 4 bases, leaving 17 bases between the germline ends. Looked up from germline, CDR1 is SGHDT and CDR2 is YYEEEE. The CDR3 is 15 residues long. The CDR3 reads CASSRPTVGGTEAFF. As DNA, the CDR3 is TGTGCCAGCAGCCGTCCTACCGTCGGGGGCACTGAAGCTTTCTTT. Combining the CDR3 with reference TRBV5-6 and TRBJ1-1 gives the whole variable domain DAGVTQSPTHLIKTRGQQVTLRCSPKSGHDTVSWYQQALGQGPQFIFQYYEEEERQRGNFPDRFSGHQFPNYSSELNVNALLLGDSALYLCASSRPTVGGTEAFFGQGTRLTVV.

This clonotype was detected only a few times. The V and J genes are TRBV7-2 and TRBJ1-4; the D gene is possibly TRBD1 (6 bases). The CDR3 runs to 15 residues. Germline values: CDR1 SGHTA, CDR2 FQGNSA. V lost 5 bases and J lost 4, with 14 bases in between. CDR3 amino acids: CASSQRGTLNEKLFF. CDR3 bases: TGTGCCAGCAGCCAACGGGGGACACTTAATGAAAAACTGTTTTTT.

J is TRBJ2-3 and V is TRBV6-2 or TRBV6-3; a possible D gene is TRBD1 (5 bases). Trimming removed 6 bases from V and 4 bases from J, with 14 bases in between. CDR3 length: 14 residues. Germline assignment: CDR1 MNHEY and CDR2 SVGEGT. The CDR3 region is CASSQRPGSDTQYF. As DNA, the CDR3 is TGTGCCAGCAGCCAACGGCCAGGGTCAGATACGCAGTATTTT.

The CDR3 loop is CASSTRNSNQPQHF. The CDR3, as DNA: TGTGCCAGCAGTACCAGGAATAGCAATCAGCCCCAGCATTTT. The chain recombines TRBV12-3 or TRBV12-4 with TRBJ1-5; no firm D call. The CDR3 sequence is 14 residues long. The germline V and J ends were trimmed by 5 bases and 0 bases, with 8 bases remaining between them.

This clonotype was seen many times. The V call is TRBV7-9, the J call TRBJ2-7, with D unclear. Trimming left V 2 bases short and J 0 bases short, with 8 bases between. CDR1 is SEHNR, CDR2 FQNEAQ, per germline (reference sequence). The length of the CDR3 is 14 residues. In DNA, the CDR3 is TGTGCCAGCAGCTTACAGAGTAGCTCCTACGAGCAGTACTTC. It yields the protein CASSLQSSSYEQYF. Using reference TRBV7-9 and TRBJ2-7 for the parts outside the CDR3, the full variable domain is DTGVSQNPRHKITKRGQNVTFRCDPISEHNRLYWYRQTLGQGPEFLTYFQNEAQLEKSRLLSDRFSAERPKGSFSTLEIQRTEQGDSAMYLCASSLQSSSYEQYFGPGTRLTVT.

The gene calls are TRBV5-6 and TRBJ1-1; TRBD1 agrees at 7 bases. Germline CDR1 SGHDT, CDR2 YYEEEE. V dropped 6 bases and J dropped 7; count of bases not matched to a gene: 6. The CDR3 has 12 amino acids. Written as DNA, the CDR3 is TGTGCCAGCAAAAGGGGGCATGGTGAAGCTTTCTTT. Translated, it gives CASKRGHGEAFF.

This clonotype has just a few counts. The rearrangement uses TRBV28 and TRBJ1-2; a possible D gene is TRBD1 (6 bases). CDR1 is MDHEN, CDR2 SYDVKM, per germline. V was shortened by 6 bases and J by 0 bases, with 14 bases between the two germline ends. This CDR3 region has 15 residues. Here the CDR3 DNA reads TGTGCCAGCAGCGAGACAGGAGATTCTAACTATGGCTACACCTTC. Its protein is CASSETGDSNYGYTF.

This clonotype appeared a few times. This sequence joins TRBV6-6 and TRBJ1-5; possible D gene TRBD1, 6 bases. V was cut by 2 bases and J by 3 bases, with 14 bases left in between. Germline CDR1 MNHNY, CDR2 SVGAGI (reference sequence). This CDR3 is built from 16 residues. CDR3 sequence (DNA): TGTGCCAGCAGTTACGGGGCAGGGGTAATCAATCAGCCCCAGCATTTT. Translated: CASSYGAGVINQPQHF.

This clonotype was picked up a small number of times. The chain employs TRBV7-2 and TRBJ2-2, with D possibly being TRBD1 or TRBD2 (5 bases each). The ends were cut back, 6 bases at V and 3 bases at J, with 14 bases in the middle. Germline-derived CDR1 and CDR2 are SGHTA and FQGNSA. The CDR3 runs 15 residues. The CDR3: CASSSRLGDTGELFF. CDR3 DNA sequence: TGTGCCAGCAGTTCCCGTCTGGGGGACACCGGGGAGCTGTTTTTT.

This clonotype was detected only a few times. The chain is built from TRBV6-5 and TRBJ1-1, with D perhaps matching TRBD1 (6 bases). V lost 2 bases to trimming and J lost 7 bases, with 17 bases between them. CDR1 and CDR2 from the germline V gene are MNHEY and SVGAGI. The CDR3 extends over 15 amino acids. In DNA, the CDR3 is TGTGCCAGCAGTTACCCTGGACAGCTTATTGGTGAAGCTTTCTTT. As protein: CASSYPGQLIGEAFF.

The V gene is TRBV10-3, the J gene TRBJ2-3; 7 bases are shared with TRBD1. Germline V lookup: CDR1 ENHRY, CDR2 SYGVKD. V shed 6 bases, J shed 7 bases, and the junction held 13 bases outside the gene matches. This CDR3 spans 15 amino acids. CDR3: CAIRRKGQVEYTQYF. CDR3 DNA sequence: TGTGCCATCAGGAGAAAAGGACAGGTTGAATATACGCAGTATTTT.

The rearrangement links TRBV24-1 to TRBJ2-2; D not resolved. The CDR3 spans 12 residues. The germline V gene has CDR1 KGHDR and CDR2 SFDVKD. V lost 1 base and J 7 bases, leaving 3 bases between the germline ends. In DNA form, the CDR3 reads TGTGCCACCAGTGATTTCAGCGGGGAGCTGTTTTTT. Translating it yields CATSDFSGELFF.

V gene TRBV3-1 combines with J gene TRBJ2-5, with TRBD2 as a possible D gene (6 bases). Looked up from germline, CDR1 is LGHDT and CDR2 is YNNKEL (reference sequence). The CDR3 is made up of 13 amino acids. V lost 4 bases, J lost 2 bases, and 8 bases lay in between. The CDR3 nucleotides read TGTGCCAGCAGCCGGGACTGGCAAGAGACCCAGTACTTC. Its translation: CASSRDWQETQYF.

The table lists this clonotype with a few counts. V usage is TRBV29-1 and J usage is TRBJ2-2; D ambiguous. The CDR3 is 13 residues long. Germline CDR1 and CDR2: SQVTM and ANQGSEA. V was shortened by 6 bases and J by 0 bases, with 8 bases between the two germline ends. For the CDR3, the DNA is TGCAGCGTGCGACAAGCGAACACCGGGGAGCTGTTTTTT. Translating gives CSVRQANTGELFF.

This chain joins TRBV18 and TRBJ2-5, with D perhaps matching TRBD2 (6 bases). The V end lost 4 bases, the J end lost 2 bases, and 8 bases lay between the germline ends. The germline V gene encodes CDR1 KGHSH and CDR2 LQKENI. This CDR3 is 13 amino acids long. CDR3 protein: CASSRGEQETQYF. As DNA, the CDR3 is TGTGCCAGCTCACGGGGGGAACAAGAGACCCAGTACTTC.

The rearrangement joins TRBV5-1 to TRBJ1-2; D is uncertain. The CDR3 sequence is 15 residues long. Looked up from germline, CDR1 is SGHRS and CDR2 is YFSETQ. V lost 0 bases and J lost 3, with 12 bases in between. The CDR3 sequence: CASSLAIGSHYGYTF. The DNA of the CDR3 is TGCGCCAGCAGCTTGGCCATCGGCAGTCACTATGGCTACACCTTC.

This clonotype was counted between two and nine times. The chain combines TRBV29-1 with TRBJ2-7; D is perhaps TRBD1 (5 bases). The V end lost 1 base, the J end lost 1 base, and 5 bases lay between the germline ends. CDR1 is SQVTM, CDR2 ANQGSEA, per germline. The CDR3 contains 12 residues. The CDR3 region is CSVEGQSYEQYF. Here the CDR3 DNA reads TGCAGCGTTGAAGGACAGTCCTACGAGCAGTACTTC.

This clonotype was recorded a few times. V is TRBV5-1 and J is TRBJ1-6; D unclear. Trimming cost V 0 bases and J 7 bases, with 11 bases left between them. CDR1 and CDR2 from the germline V gene are SGHRS and YFSETQ. The CDR3 covers 15 residues. CDR3 bases: TGCGCCAGCAGCTTGGATGGGGTCAGGAATTCACCCCTCCACTTT. Protein sequence: CASSLDGVRNSPLHF.

The rearrangement links TRBV2 to TRBJ2-1; 12 bases map to TRBD2. With V trimmed by 9 bases and J by 1 base, 16 bases remained unmatched. CDR3 length: 19 amino acids. Germline V gene lookup returns CDR1 SNHLY and CDR2 FYNNEI. The CDR3 coding sequence is TGTGCCAGTTGCCCCCCAACGACTAGCGGGGGCCCTTCCTACAATGAGCAGTTCTTC. The encoded protein is CASCPPTTSGGPSYNEQFF.

This clonotype was observed a handful of times. J is TRBJ2-2 and V is TRBV24-1; tentatively, D is TRBD2 (5 bases). This CDR3 is built from 17 residues. Germline CDR1 reads KGHDR; CDR2 reads SFDVKD. V gave up 3 bases and J gave up 4 bases, with 17 bases separating them. Written as DNA, the CDR3 is TGTGCCACCAGTGATCATGTCGGGCCCCGGGGCACCGGGGAGCTGTTTTTT. Protein sequence: CATSDHVGPRGTGELFF.

The chain links TRBV12-3 or TRBV12-4 to TRBJ1-1; no clear D gene. The CDR3 is made up of 12 amino acids. V lost 9 bases and J 5 bases, leaving 13 bases between the germline ends. DNA for the CDR3: TGTGCCAGTACCGGGGTGGGGACTGAAGCTTTCTTT. Translated: CASTGVGTEAFF.

This clonotype was detected a few times. The V call is TRBV10-3, the J call TRBJ2-1, with no clear D. Germline V gives CDR1 ENHRY, CDR2 SYGVKD. The germline V and J ends were trimmed by 0 bases and 10 bases, with 7 bases remaining between them. The CDR3 covers 12 residues. In DNA form, the CDR3 reads TGTGCCATCAGTGAGTCGTTTGCGGAGCAGTTCTTC. This codes for CAISESFAEQFF.

This chain connects TRBV4-3 to TRBJ2-1; TRBD1 might be the D (6 bases). Per germline, CDR1 LGHNA and CDR2 YSLEER. V lost 1 base, J lost 8 bases, and 15 bases lay in between. The CDR3 is 15 residues long. The CDR3 sequence: CASSQAPQGSDEQFF. The CDR3 coding sequence is TGCGCCAGCAGCCAAGCACCACAGGGTTCGGATGAGCAGTTCTTC.

The chain links TRBV3-1 to TRBJ2-7, with 8 bases aligning to TRBD2. The germline V gene has CDR1 LGHDT and CDR2 YNNKEL (reference sequence). With V trimmed by 2 bases and J by 3 bases, 3 bases remained unmatched. This CDR3 has 14 amino acids. CDR3 sequence: CASSQFRGGYEQYF. CDR3 bases: TGTGCCAGCAGCCAATTCCGGGGGGGCTACGAGCAGTACTTC.

This chain joins TRBV20-1 and TRBJ1-4, with D hard to call. Germline V gives CDR1 DFQATT, CDR2 SNEGSKA (reference sequence). The CDR3 is 12 amino acids. Trimming pared 5 bases from V and 3 bases from J, leaving 7 bases between. CDR3 DNA: TGCAGTGCTCAAAGCCCTAATGAAAAACTGTTTTTT. This encodes CSAQSPNEKLFF.

The rearrangement uses TRBV6-5 and TRBJ2-3, with 9 bases aligning to TRBD1. This CDR3 is built from 15 residues. Germline V CDR1 and CDR2: MNHEY, SVGAGI. V was clipped by 1 base and J by 3 bases; unmatched bases: 2. The CDR3 reads CASSYFGTGTDTQYF. In nucleotides, the CDR3 is TGTGCCAGCAGTTACTTTGGGACAGGGACAGATACGCAGTATTTT.

This clonotype has only a few counts. The rearrangement joins TRBV6-5 to TRBJ1-5; TRBD1 aligns across 10 bases. V shed 5 bases and J 6 bases; nucleotides not matched to a gene: 13. The germline gives CDR1 MNHEY, CDR2 SVGAGI. This CDR3 spans 17 amino acids. CDR3 loop: CASSRSYSGTGVQPQHF. CDR3 coding DNA: TGTGCCAGCAGTCGATCATACTCCGGGACAGGGGTTCAGCCCCAGCATTTT.

The chain is built from TRBV3-1 and TRBJ1-1, with D perhaps matching TRBD1 (6 bases). The CDR3 is 14 amino acids. Germline V CDR1 and CDR2: LGHDT, YNNKEL (reference sequence). Trimming left V 4 bases short and J 2 bases short, with 11 bases between. The CDR3 sequence: CASSRRTDNTEAFF. CDR3 DNA sequence: TGTGCCAGCAGCCGGAGGACAGATAACACTGAAGCTTTCTTT.

This clonotype was detected ten times or more. The rearrangement joins TRBV20-1 to TRBJ1-5, with D perhaps matching TRBD1 (6 bases). Looked up from germline, CDR1 is DFQATT and CDR2 is SNEGSKA (reference sequence). CDR3 length: 14 residues. V shed 5 bases and J shed 6 bases, with 17 bases lying between them. The CDR3 here is CSAALRGGTQPQHF. The CDR3 DNA reads TGCAGTGCTGCTTTAAGGGGGGGGACTCAGCCCCAGCATTTT.